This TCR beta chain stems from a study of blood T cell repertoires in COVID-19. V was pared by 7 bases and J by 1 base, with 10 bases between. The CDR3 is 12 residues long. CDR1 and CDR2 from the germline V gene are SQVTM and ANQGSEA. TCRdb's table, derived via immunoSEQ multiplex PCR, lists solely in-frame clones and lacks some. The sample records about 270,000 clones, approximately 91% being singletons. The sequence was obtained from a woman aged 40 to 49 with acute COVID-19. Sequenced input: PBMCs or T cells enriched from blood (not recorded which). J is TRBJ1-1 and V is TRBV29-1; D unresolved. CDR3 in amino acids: CSAKSGNTEAFF. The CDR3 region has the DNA TGCAGCGCGAAGAGTGGGAACACTGAAGCTTTCTTT.